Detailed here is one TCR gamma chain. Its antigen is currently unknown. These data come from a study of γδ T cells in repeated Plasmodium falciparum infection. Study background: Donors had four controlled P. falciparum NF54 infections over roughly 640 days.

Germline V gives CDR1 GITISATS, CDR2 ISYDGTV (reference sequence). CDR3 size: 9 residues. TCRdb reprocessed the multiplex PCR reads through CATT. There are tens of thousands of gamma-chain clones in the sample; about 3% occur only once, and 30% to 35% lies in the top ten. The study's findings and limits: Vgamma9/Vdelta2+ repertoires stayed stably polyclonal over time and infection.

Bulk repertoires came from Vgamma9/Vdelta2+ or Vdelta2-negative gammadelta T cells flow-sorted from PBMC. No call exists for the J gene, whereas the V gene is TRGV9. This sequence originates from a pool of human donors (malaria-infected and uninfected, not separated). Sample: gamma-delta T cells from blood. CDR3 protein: CALWEDKVF. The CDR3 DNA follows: TGTGCCTTGTGGGAGGATAAAGTATTC.